This T cell receptor (beta chain) was retrieved from a study of graft-versus-host responses after intestinal transplantation. Intraepithelial plus lamina propria lymphocytes were released by processing graft tissue. Assay used: immunoSEQ multiplex PCR; TCRdb lists only in-frame clones, some missing. The sample gives around 5,000 clones, 69% of which show up once; less than 35% is in the top ten. The CDR3 sequence is 13 residues long. Germline V CDR1 and CDR2: LNHDA, SQIVND (reference sequence). The V segment lost 8 bases and the J segment 5 bases; nucleotides outside the gene matches: 4. This clonotype was sampled from a human patient who received an intestinal transplant, so some T cells may come from the graft donor. This specimen was ileum tissue, taken roughly 310 days after intestinal transplant. The chain couples TRBV19 to TRBJ2-1; the match to TRBD2 covers 9 bases. DNA for the CDR3: TGTGCCAGTGAGCGGGAGGCCAACAATGAGCAGTTCTTC. The encoded protein is CASEREANNEQFF. Full variable domain (missing parts from reference TRBV19 and TRBJ2-1): DGGITQSPKYLFRKEGQNVTLSCEQNLNHDAMYWYRQDPGQGLRLIYYSQIVNDFQKGDIAEGYSVSREKKESFPLTVTSAQKNPTAFYLCASEREANNEQFFGPGTRLTVL.